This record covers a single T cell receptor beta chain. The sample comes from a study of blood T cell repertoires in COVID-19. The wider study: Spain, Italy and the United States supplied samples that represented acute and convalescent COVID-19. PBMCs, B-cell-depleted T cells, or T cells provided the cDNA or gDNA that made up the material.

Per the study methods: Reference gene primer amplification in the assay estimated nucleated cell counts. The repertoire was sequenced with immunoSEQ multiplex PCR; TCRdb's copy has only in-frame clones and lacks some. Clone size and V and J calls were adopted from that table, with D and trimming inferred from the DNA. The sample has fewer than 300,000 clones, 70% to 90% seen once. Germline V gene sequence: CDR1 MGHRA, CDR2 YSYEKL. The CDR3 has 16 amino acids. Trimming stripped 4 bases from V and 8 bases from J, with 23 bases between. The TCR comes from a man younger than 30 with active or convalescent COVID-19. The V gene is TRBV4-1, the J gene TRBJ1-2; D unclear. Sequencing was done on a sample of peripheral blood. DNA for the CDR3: TGCGCCAGCAGCCGGTCTTGGACTTTTCTAAAGGAGGGCTACACCTTC. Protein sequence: CASSRSWTFLKEGYTF.